The 6 T cell receptor beta chains in this list originate from one sample, sequenced in a study of T cell responses to AZD1222 COVID-19 vaccine. Data came from immunoSEQ multiplex PCR; TCRdb stores just in-frame clones and leaves some out. The repertoire holds about 140,000 clones, with 75% to 90% as singletons. The sample was peripheral blood, taken 28 days after the second AZD1222 dose. These receptor sequences come from an adult who received the AZD1222 COVID-19 vaccine.

The chain combines TRBV3-1 (or the pseudogene TRBV3-2) with TRBJ2-1; possible D gene TRBD2, 5 bases. Trimming pared 5 bases from V and 3 bases from J, leaving 14 bases between. Germline assignment: CDR1 LGHDT and CDR2 YNNKEL (reference sequence). The CDR3 has 15 amino acids. CDR3 nucleotide sequence: TGTGCCAGCAGCGTATCTTTAGCGCGCTACAATGAGCAGTTCTTC. Amino acid sequence: CASSVSLARYNEQFF.

This chain links TRBV28 with TRBJ1-1; D possibly corresponds to TRBD1 (6 bases). The V end was cut by 3 bases, the J end by 0 bases, with 11 bases between. This CDR3 comprises 15 residues. Germline CDR1 reads MDHEN; CDR2 reads SYDVKM. The CDR3: CASSFGDRMNTEAFF. In DNA, the CDR3 is TGTGCCAGCAGTTTCGGCGACAGGATGAACACTGAAGCTTTCTTT.

This sequence joins TRBV6-1 and TRBJ1-2; no clear D gene. Trimming removed 0 bases from V and 5 bases from J, with 10 bases in between. Looked up from germline, CDR1 is MNHNS and CDR2 is SASEGT. This CDR3 is built from 14 residues. CDR3 DNA: TGTGCCAGCAGTGAAGCGGTCACGGCGTATGGCTACACCTTC. Translated, it gives CASSEAVTAYGYTF.

CDR3 sequence (DNA): TGCAGCGTTGATGGTCTCCGTAGGAGCTCCTACAATGAGCAGTTCTTC. It encodes CSVDGLRRSSYNEQFF. The chain has TRBV29-1 and TRBJ2-1; D uncertain. From germline, CDR1 is SQVTM and CDR2 ANQGSEA. This CDR3 region has 16 residues. V was cut by 3 bases and J by 0 bases, with 15 bases left in between.

J is TRBJ1-5 and V is TRBV6-5, with TRBD1 matching 7 bases. CDR3 length equals 15 residues. Trimming removed 6 bases from V and 1 base from J; junction bases left unmatched: 6. CDR1 is MNHEY and CDR2 is SVGAGI in the germline V gene. The CDR3 DNA reads as TGTGCCAGCAGATTCGACAGGGAGAGCAATCAGCCCCAGCATTTT. Protein: CASRFDRESNQPQHF.

The chain employs TRBV28 and TRBJ2-1, with 7 bases that match TRBD2. Trimming at V came to 2 bases and at J to 2 bases, leaving 6 bases not matched to a gene. CDR3 length equals 16 residues. Germline CDR1 reads MDHEN; CDR2 reads SYDVKM. The CDR3: CASSLSGGSPYNEQFF. The CDR3 coding sequence is TGTGCCAGCAGTTTAAGTGGCGGGAGTCCCTACAATGAGCAGTTCTTC.